Shown below are 15 T cell receptor beta chains from a single sample sequenced in a study of T cell repertoires in cytomegalovirus infection. Their antigens remain unidentified. TCRdb fed the reads into MiXCR, producing one record per CDR3 protein. The data hold about a million distinct CDR3 sequences, with around 30% observed a single time. The sample was cultured CD8+ T cells from PBMCs, taken from culture after CMV antigen stimulation. The receptors stem from a human donor in good health (CMV status not recorded). Some clones in this sample may be carry-over from other donors' samples.

V and J are TRBV29-1 and TRBJ1-2, with TRBD1 as a possible D gene (6 bases). The CDR3 totals 14 residues. Germline lookup yields CDR1 SQVTM and CDR2 ANQGSEA. V lost 5 bases to trimming and J lost 2 bases, with 15 bases between them. Here the CDR3 DNA reads TGCAGCGTTTATACAGGGTCGAAAAACTATGGCTACACCTTC. Its protein is CSVYTGSKNYGYTF.

Here the CDR3 DNA reads TGTGCCAGCAGTGAAAGGACAGGGTCGCCCGAGCAGTACTTC. This codes for CASSERTGSPEQYF. The rearrangement links TRBV6-1 to TRBJ2-7; 8 bases agree with TRBD1. The CDR3 covers 14 residues. V was pared by 2 bases and J by 6 bases, with 6 bases of the junction left unmatched. The germline gives CDR1 MNHNS, CDR2 SASEGT.

This chain joins TRBV28 and TRBJ2-5; 8 bases map to TRBD2. The CDR3 runs to 16 residues. Germline V gene sequence: CDR1 MDHEN, CDR2 SYDVKM. Trimming removed 3 bases from V and 4 bases from J; junction bases left unmatched: 10. The CDR3 DNA is TGTGCCAGCAGTTTCCCCTCCTCGGGGGGGGCAGAGACCCAGTACTTC. Translation gives CASSFPSSGGAETQYF.

The chain is built from TRBV18 and TRBJ1-4; D unclear. V gave up 8 bases and J gave up 5 bases, with 21 bases separating them. The CDR3 has 16 residues. CDR1 is KGHSH, CDR2 LQKENI, per germline. The CDR3, as DNA: TGTGCCAGCGCATTAACCGACGGGGATAGGAATGAAAAACTGTTTTTT. Amino acid sequence: CASALTDGDRNEKLFF.

The J gene is TRBJ1-5, the V gene TRBV19, with a possible D match to TRBD1 (5 bases). The CDR3 runs 13 residues. Germline lookup yields CDR1 LNHDA and CDR2 SQIVND (reference sequence). Trimming cost V 9 bases and J 2 bases, with 11 bases left between them. CDR3 in amino acids: CASDWGGNQPQHF. The CDR3 DNA reads as TGTGCCAGCGATTGGGGGGGCAATCAGCCCCAGCATTTT.

This rearrangement joins TRBV7-9 to TRBJ2-1; D may match TRBD1 or TRBD2 (6 bases each). From germline, CDR1 is SEHNR and CDR2 FQNEAQ (reference sequence). The CDR3 is made up of 16 amino acids. The ends were cut back, 5 bases at V and 0 bases at J, with 14 bases in the middle. Here the CDR3 reads CASSLGRGPSYNEQFF. For the CDR3, the DNA is TGTGCCAGCAGCCTCGGCCGGGGGCCCTCCTACAATGAGCAGTTCTTC.

This clonotype was detected only a few times. This CDR3 reads CASGGPPSGANVLTF. The CDR3 nucleotides are TGTGCCAGTGGGGGACCGCCCTCTGGGGCCAACGTCCTGACTTTC. V and J are TRBV7-9 and TRBJ2-6; D is perhaps TRBD1 or TRBD2 (5 bases each). Looked up from germline, CDR1 is SEHNR and CDR2 is FQNEAQ (reference sequence). This CDR3 is 15 amino acids long. Trimming pared 9 bases from V and 0 bases from J, leaving 12 bases between.

The chain has TRBV5-5 and TRBJ1-2; TRBD1 agrees at 8 bases. The V gene end was trimmed by 4 bases and the J gene end by 6 bases; junction bases not matched to a gene: 8. The CDR3 is 14 residues long. Germline loops: CDR1 SGHKS, CDR2 YYEKEE (reference sequence). This chain's CDR3 is CASSMTDRVNGYTF. CDR3 DNA: TGTGCCAGCAGCATGACGGACAGGGTAAATGGCTACACCTTC.

The chain carries TRBV9 and TRBJ1-2; D is unclear. Germline V lookup: CDR1 SGDLS, CDR2 YYNGEE. V lost 3 bases, J lost 2 bases, and 20 bases lay in between. The CDR3 has 17 residues. The chain's CDR3 is CASSATDWWEVNYGYTF. For the CDR3, the DNA is TGTGCCAGCAGCGCTACGGACTGGTGGGAGGTCAACTATGGCTACACCTTC.

The rearrangement uses TRBV28 and TRBJ1-1; TRBD1 matches at 7 bases. CDR3 length: 16 amino acids. V gave up 8 bases and J gave up 0 bases; unmatched junction bases: 12. Germline assignment: CDR1 MDHEN and CDR2 SYDVKM. As DNA, the CDR3 is TGTGCCAGCGCACGGGGGAGGGGGCGGATGAACACTGAAGCTTTCTTT. Its translation is CASARGRGRMNTEAFF.

This clonotype came up many times. The chain employs TRBV7-2 and TRBJ2-1, with TRBD2 identical over 7 bases. Trimming at V came to 5 bases and at J to 2 bases, leaving 6 bases not matched to a gene. The CDR3 extends over 15 amino acids. In germline, CDR1 is SGHTA, CDR2 FQGNSA. This chain's CDR3 is CASSRLGGAYNEQFF. The CDR3 DNA follows: TGTGCCAGCAGCCGTCTGGGGGGGGCCTACAATGAGCAGTTCTTC.

Remarks on this clonotype: A much more abundant neighbour one base away suggests this may be a read error. As DNA, the CDR3 is TGTACCAGCAGCTTAAACAGCAAACAAGAGACCCAGTACTTC. Its protein product is CTSSLNSKQETQYF. This sequence joins TRBV7-2 and TRBJ2-5; D gene ambiguous. Looked up from germline, CDR1 is SGHTA and CDR2 is FQGNSA. Trimming shortened V by 2 bases and J by 2 bases, and 9 bases separated the two germline ends. This CDR3 spans 14 amino acids.

This clonotype has only one observation. V gene TRBV5-4 combines with J gene TRBJ2-7; D possibly corresponds to TRBD1 (5 bases). This CDR3 is built from 15 residues. V lost 2 bases to trimming and J lost 0 bases, with 12 bases between them. Germline loops: CDR1 SGHNT, CDR2 YYREEE (reference sequence). Here the CDR3 DNA reads TGTGCCAGCAGCTTTTACAGGACCAACTCCTACGAGCAGTACTTC. It codes for CASSFYRTNSYEQYF.

V usage is TRBV25-1 and J usage is TRBJ2-1, with 12 bases matching TRBD2. V trimming: 3 bases; J trimming: 4 bases; junction bases outside the gene matches: 7. The germline gives CDR1 MGHDK, CDR2 SYGVNS. The CDR3 has 17 amino acids. The CDR3 region is CASSDGTGTSGYNEQFF. DNA of the CDR3: TGTGCCAGCAGTGATGGCACCGGGACTAGCGGGTACAATGAGCAGTTCTTC.

This clonotype was seen a few times. At one end the junction does not follow the germline gene, possibly because of a read error. V gene TRBV7-7 combines with J gene TRBJ2-1; D remains unclear. CDR1 is SSHAT, CDR2 FNYEAQ, per germline (reference sequence). The CDR3 contains 14 residues. The CDR3 region has the DNA TGTGCTAGCAGCTTAGTATTAGGGTACGATGAGCAGTTCTTC. As protein: CASSLVLGYDEQFF.